Listed here are 8 T cell receptor beta chains from one sample, sequenced in a study of somatic mutations in cytotoxic T cells in rheumatoid arthritis. The repertoire was sequenced with immunoSEQ multiplex PCR; TCRdb's copy has only in-frame clones and lacks some. The sample yields approximately 18,000 clones, 60% to 85% seen once. The sequenced sample consisted of CD8+ T cells sorted from blood. These receptors all stem from an adult with rheumatoid arthritis.

The gene calls are TRBV7-2 and TRBJ1-2; unclear D gene. This CDR3 is built from 14 residues. CDR1 and CDR2 (germline): SGHTA, FQGNSA. The V and J ends lost 0 bases and 5 bases respectively, with 10 bases between them. CDR3 residues: CASSLAPSGYGYTF. DNA for the CDR3: TGTGCCAGCAGCTTAGCGCCGTCGGGGTATGGCTACACCTTC.

This chain links TRBV5-1 with TRBJ1-2; no reliable D call. V was cut by 2 bases and J by 9 bases, with 8 bases left in between. This CDR3 has 11 residues. Per the germline V gene, CDR1 is SGHRS and CDR2 is YFSETQ. CDR3 bases: TGCGCCAGCAGCTTAGGATCTAGCTACACCTTC. Translated, it gives CASSLGSSYTF. Using reference TRBV5-1 and TRBJ1-2 for the parts outside the CDR3, the full variable domain is KAGVTQTPRYLIKTRGQQVTLSCSPISGHRSVSWYQQTPGQGLQFLFEYFSETQRNKGNFPGRFSGRQFSNSRSEMNVSTLELGDSALYLCASSLGSSYTFGSGTRLTVV.

The rearrangement uses TRBV6-4 and TRBJ2-7; TRBD1 aligns across 8 bases. V shed 1 base, J shed 6 bases, and the junction held 8 bases outside the gene matches. This CDR3 contains 15 residues. CDR1 is MRHNA, CDR2 SNTAGT, per germline. The CDR3 spells CASSDCTGGYSEQYF. In DNA form, the CDR3 reads TGTGCCAGCAGTGACTGCACAGGGGGGTATAGCGAGCAGTACTTC.

The chain's CDR3 is CASSFGSGWYEQYF. The CDR3, as DNA: TGTGCCAGCAGTTTCGGTTCAGGGTGGTACGAGCAGTACTTC. The chain carries TRBV27 and TRBJ2-7; possible D gene TRBD1, 5 bases. Germline CDR1 and CDR2: MNHEY and SMNVEV (reference sequence). The CDR3 sequence is 14 residues long. Trimming stripped 3 bases from V and 4 bases from J, with 13 bases between.

The count of this clone is one. The chain combines TRBV27 with TRBJ2-3; a possible D gene is TRBD1 (5 bases). This CDR3 has 13 residues. From germline, CDR1 is MNHEY and CDR2 SMNVEV (reference sequence). V was cut by 6 bases and J by 1 base, with 8 bases left in between. The CDR3 loop reads CASSLGGTDTQYF. The CDR3 DNA reads as TGTGCCAGCAGCCTAGGGGGCACAGATACGCAGTATTTT.

This rearrangement joins TRBV7-6 to TRBJ1-5; TRBD1 aligns across 9 bases. V dropped 1 base and J dropped 4; count of bases not matched to a gene: 2. The CDR3 extends over 15 amino acids. Germline loops: CDR1 SGHVS, CDR2 FNYEAQ. The CDR3 region is CASSLVGQGNQPQHF. The CDR3 DNA reads TGTGCCAGCAGCTTAGTAGGACAGGGGAATCAGCCCCAGCATTTT. Based on the CDR3 plus reference TRBV7-6 and TRBJ1-5, the full variable domain is GAGVSQSPRYKVTKRGQDVALRCDPISGHVSLYWYRQALGQGPEFLTYFNYEAQQDKSGLPNDRFSAERPEGSISTLTIQRTEQRDSAMYRCASSLVGQGNQPQHFGDGTRLSIL.

The chain employs TRBV2 and TRBJ1-1; D unclear. Germline V gives CDR1 SNHLY, CDR2 FYNNEI. V dropped 0 bases and J dropped 10 bases, with 9 bases sitting between them. This CDR3 is built from 12 residues. CDR3 in DNA: TGTGCCAGCAGTGAAGCTTTGGAGTCAGCTTTCTTT. Encoded protein: CASSEALESAFF.

The chain combines TRBV5-1 with TRBJ1-2, with D possibly TRBD1 on 6 matching bases. This CDR3 is built from 15 residues. Germline lookup yields CDR1 SGHRS and CDR2 YFSETQ. The V end lost 2 bases, the J end lost 10 bases, and 21 bases lay between the germline ends. CDR3 nucleotides: TGCGCCAGCAGCTTAGGGGGGGGACACAGAAATGCCTACACCTTC. The encoded protein is CASSLGGGHRNAYTF.